The 14 T cell receptor beta chains below come from one sample, sequenced in a study of shared clonotypes between healthy human individuals. In the naive CD8 group, cells lacked CD45RO and were positively selected for CCR7, so terminally differentiated effector memory CD45RA+ cells were left out. Measured with immunoSEQ multiplex PCR; TCRdb has only the in-frame clones, and not every one. The sample comprises 500,000 to 700,000 clones, roughly 95% of which are singletons, and over 0.1% rests with the top ten. Sequenced sample: naive CD8+ T cells sorted from blood. The receptors originated from a woman aged 25 to 39 in good health.

The rearrangement links TRBV5-4 to TRBJ2-7; 8 bases align to TRBD2. From germline, CDR1 is SGHNT and CDR2 YYREEE (reference sequence). This CDR3 comprises 15 residues. V lost 1 base, J lost 4 bases, and 7 bases stayed unmatched. The CDR3 spells CASSLFSGSRYEQYF. The CDR3 DNA follows: TGTGCCAGCAGCTTGTTCAGCGGGAGTCGTTACGAGCAGTACTTC.

V usage is TRBV27 and J usage is TRBJ2-1; D possibly corresponds to TRBD2 (6 bases). V was pared by 10 bases and J by 2 bases, with 15 bases between. This CDR3 has 14 residues. CDR1 MNHEY and CDR2 SMNVEV come from the germline V gene (reference sequence). CDR3 bases: TGTGCCACCAGAGAACGCGGGACCTACAATGAGCAGTTCTTC. Its protein product is CATRERGTYNEQFF.

This rearrangement joins TRBV27 to TRBJ2-5; 8 nucleotides match TRBD1. The DNA end is a closer match to TRBJ2-7, so the J assignment may be wrong. The germline CDR1 and CDR2 sequences are MNHEY and SMNVEV (reference sequence). The CDR3 covers 14 residues. CDR3 residues: CASTSGQGPYEQYF. The CDR3 nucleotides read TGTGCCAGCACTTCCGGACAGGGTCCCTACGAGCAGTACTTC.

V usage is TRBV2 and J usage is TRBJ2-7, with D maybe TRBD1 (6 bases). The V end was cut by 8 bases, the J end by 6 bases, with 11 bases between. The germline V gene encodes CDR1 SNHLY and CDR2 FYNNEI. The CDR3 covers 11 residues. DNA for the CDR3: TGTGCCAGCGAACAGGGTGGCGAGCAGTACTTC. Its translation is CASEQGGEQYF.

The gene calls are TRBV27 and TRBJ1-5, with 8 bases matching TRBD1. CDR3 size: 14 residues. Unmatched junction bases numbered 4, after V lost 7 bases and J lost 2 bases. CDR1 and CDR2 from the germline V gene are MNHEY and SMNVEV (reference sequence). The CDR3 DNA follows: TGTGCCAGCAACCCGGGACAGGGCAATCAGCCCCAGCATTTT. It yields the protein CASNPGQGNQPQHF.

The chain employs TRBV5-1 and TRBJ1-2, with 10 bases lining up with TRBD1. This CDR3 region has 13 residues. V was clipped by 7 bases and J by 6 bases; unmatched bases: 6. The germline V gene has CDR1 SGHRS and CDR2 YFSETQ. The CDR3 here is CASRDRGSDGYTF. The CDR3 DNA is TGCGCCAGCCGGGACAGGGGTTCCGATGGCTACACCTTC.

The chain links TRBV7-9 to TRBJ2-1, with a weak D call TRBD2 (6 bases). The CDR3 sequence is 15 residues long. Trimming took off 11 bases at V and 9 bases at J, with 26 bases between the two ends. Germline V gene lookup returns CDR1 SEHNR and CDR2 FQNEAQ (reference sequence). The CDR3 DNA reads TGTGCCGGTCGCCTAGTGGCGGAGGGGCTGGGTGAGCAGTTCTTC. Translating gives CAGRLVAEGLGEQFF.

The chain carries TRBV2 and TRBJ1-2; 7 bases fit TRBD1. This CDR3 contains 13 residues. The V gene's germline CDR1 is SNHLY and CDR2 FYNNEI. V lost 9 bases to trimming and J lost 0 bases; unmatched junction nucleotides: 4. The DNA for the CDR3 is TGTGCCAGGCTGGACAGGACTAACTATGGCTACACCTTC. Its protein is CARLDRTNYGYTF.

The chain employs TRBV6-5 and TRBJ2-7; D tentatively fits TRBD1 or TRBD2 (5 bases each). The CDR3 is 11 amino acids. V lost 7 bases, J lost 3 bases, and 7 bases lay in between. Germline V gene lookup returns CDR1 MNHEY and CDR2 SVGAGI. The DNA of the CDR3 is TGTGCCAGCAATGGGGGCTACGAGCAGTACTTC. Amino acid sequence: CASNGGYEQYF.

The chain joins TRBV7-9 to TRBJ2-7; either TRBD1 or TRBD2 may fit D (5 bases each). This CDR3 region has 14 residues. Deletions cut 2 bases from V and 6 bases from J, with 14 bases between. Germline lookup yields CDR1 SEHNR and CDR2 FQNEAQ (reference sequence). In DNA, the CDR3 is TGTGCCAGCAGCTTAAAAGGGACCTTGGGCGAGCAGTACTTC. It translates to CASSLKGTLGEQYF.

The rearrangement joins TRBV14 to TRBJ2-7, with D perhaps TRBD2 (6 bases). This CDR3 contains 16 residues. From germline, CDR1 is SGHDN and CDR2 FVKESK. V was pared by 1 base and J by 2 bases, with 15 bases between. Here the CDR3 reads CASSQGTETSTYEQYF. The CDR3, as DNA: TGTGCCAGCAGCCAAGGAACGGAAACTAGCACCTACGAGCAGTACTTC.

The chain uses TRBV4-1 and TRBJ2-3, with TRBD1 identical over 7 bases. The CDR3 consists of 15 residues. Losses at the gene ends were 3 bases for V and 3 bases for J; bases not matched to a gene: 6. Germline V lookup: CDR1 MGHRA, CDR2 YSYEKL. In DNA, the CDR3 is TGCGCCAGCAGCCAGAGACAGGGTGGGACAGATACGCAGTATTTT. It is translated as CASSQRQGGTDTQYF.

V gene TRBV27 combines with J gene TRBJ1-5, with 9 bases matching TRBD1. Germline lookup yields CDR1 MNHEY and CDR2 SMNVEV (reference sequence). Trimming took 5 bases from V and 4 from J; bases not matched to a gene: 6. The length of the CDR3 is 15 residues. CDR3 sequence: CASSKQGARNQPQHF. The CDR3 DNA is TGTGCCAGCAGTAAACAGGGGGCGCGAAATCAGCCCCAGCATTTT.

The chain carries TRBV19 and TRBJ2-7, with 13 bases fitting TRBD2. CDR3 length equals 15 residues. With V trimmed by 4 bases and J by 4 bases, 4 bases remained unmatched. Germline loops: CDR1 LNHDA, CDR2 SQIVND (reference sequence). CDR3 loop: CASSRPGLAGYEQYF. CDR3 nucleotide sequence: TGTGCCAGTAGTAGACCGGGACTAGCGGGATACGAGCAGTACTTC.